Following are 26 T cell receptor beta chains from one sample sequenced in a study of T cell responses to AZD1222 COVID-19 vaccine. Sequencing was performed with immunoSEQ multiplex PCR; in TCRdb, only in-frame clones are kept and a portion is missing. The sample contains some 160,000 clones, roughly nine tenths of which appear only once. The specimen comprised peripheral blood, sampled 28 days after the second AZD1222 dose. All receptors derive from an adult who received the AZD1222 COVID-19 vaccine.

The CDR3 coding sequence is TGTGCCAGCAGTCTTGCCGGGACAGAGCACTACGAGCAGTACTTC. This encodes CASSLAGTEHYEQYF. The chain links TRBV6-5 to TRBJ2-7; 7 bases are shared with TRBD1. Germline trimming cut 5 bases from V and 3 bases from J; bases unmatched to any gene: 10. The CDR3 length is 15 residues. Germline assignment: CDR1 MNHEY and CDR2 SVGAGI.

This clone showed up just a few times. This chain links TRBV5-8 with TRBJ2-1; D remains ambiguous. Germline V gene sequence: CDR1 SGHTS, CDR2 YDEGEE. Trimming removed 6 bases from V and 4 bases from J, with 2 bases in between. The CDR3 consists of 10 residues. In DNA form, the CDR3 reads TGTGCCAGCAATTACAATGAGCAGTTCTTC. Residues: CASNYNEQFF.

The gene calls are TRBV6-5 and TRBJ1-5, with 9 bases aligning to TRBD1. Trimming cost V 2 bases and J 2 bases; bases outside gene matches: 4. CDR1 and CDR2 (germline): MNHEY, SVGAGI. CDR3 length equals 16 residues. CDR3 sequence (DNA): TGTGCCAGCAGTTACCTTGGGACAGGGCGCAATCAGCCCCAGCATTTT. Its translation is CASSYLGTGRNQPQHF.

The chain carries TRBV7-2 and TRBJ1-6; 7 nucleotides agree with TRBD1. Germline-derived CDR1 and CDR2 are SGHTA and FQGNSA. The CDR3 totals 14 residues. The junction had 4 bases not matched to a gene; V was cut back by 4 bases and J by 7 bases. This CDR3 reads CASSWGQLNSPLHF. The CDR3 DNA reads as TGTGCCAGCAGCTGGGGACAGTTAAATTCACCCCTCCACTTT.

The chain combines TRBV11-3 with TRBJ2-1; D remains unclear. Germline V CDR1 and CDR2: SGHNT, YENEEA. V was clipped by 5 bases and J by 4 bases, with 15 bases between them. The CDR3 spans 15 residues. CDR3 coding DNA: TGTGCCAGCAGCGCCGGTCCGGGTCAGTACAATGAGCAGTTCTTC. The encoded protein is CASSAGPGQYNEQFF.

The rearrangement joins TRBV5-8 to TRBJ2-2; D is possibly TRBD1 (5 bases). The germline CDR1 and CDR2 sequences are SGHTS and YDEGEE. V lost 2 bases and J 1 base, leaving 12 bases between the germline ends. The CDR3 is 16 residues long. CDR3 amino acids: CASSLDLQGNTGELFF. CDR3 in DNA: TGTGCCAGCAGCTTAGACTTGCAGGGGAACACCGGGGAGCTGTTTTTT. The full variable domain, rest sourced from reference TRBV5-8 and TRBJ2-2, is EAGVTQSPTHLIKTRGQQATLRCSPISGHTSVYWYQQALGLGLQFLLWYDEGEERNRGNFPPRFSGRQFPNYSSELNVNALELEDSALYLCASSLDLQGNTGELFFGEGSRLTVL.

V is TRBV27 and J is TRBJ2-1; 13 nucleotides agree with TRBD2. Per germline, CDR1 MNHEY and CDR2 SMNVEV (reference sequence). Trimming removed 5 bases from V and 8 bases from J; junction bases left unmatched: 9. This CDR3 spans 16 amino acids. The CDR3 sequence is CASSTRLAGGVDEQFF. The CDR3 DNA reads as TGTGCCAGCAGTACACGACTAGCGGGGGGTGTGGATGAGCAGTTCTTC.

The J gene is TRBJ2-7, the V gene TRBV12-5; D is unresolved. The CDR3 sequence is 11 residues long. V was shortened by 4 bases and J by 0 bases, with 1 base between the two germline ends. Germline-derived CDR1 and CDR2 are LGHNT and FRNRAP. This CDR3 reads CASGYSYEQYF. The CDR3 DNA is TGTGCTAGTGGTTACTCCTACGAGCAGTACTTC.

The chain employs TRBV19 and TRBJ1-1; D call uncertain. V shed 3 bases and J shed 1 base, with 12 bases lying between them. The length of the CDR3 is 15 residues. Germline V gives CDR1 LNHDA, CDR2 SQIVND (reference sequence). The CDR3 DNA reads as TGTGCCAGTAGTATTAGTTGGCAGGCGAACACTGAAGCTTTCTTT. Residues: CASSISWQANTEAFF.

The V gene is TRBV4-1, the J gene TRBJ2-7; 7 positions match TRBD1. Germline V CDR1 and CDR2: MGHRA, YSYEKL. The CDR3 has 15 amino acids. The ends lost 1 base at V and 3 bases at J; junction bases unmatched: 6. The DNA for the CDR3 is TGCGCCAGCAGCCAAGTCAGGACAGGAATCTACGAGCAGTACTTC. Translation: CASSQVRTGIYEQYF.

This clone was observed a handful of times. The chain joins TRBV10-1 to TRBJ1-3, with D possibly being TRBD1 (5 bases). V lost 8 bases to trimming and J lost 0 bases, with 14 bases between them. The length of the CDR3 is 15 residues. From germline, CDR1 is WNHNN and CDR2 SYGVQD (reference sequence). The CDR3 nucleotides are TGCGCCAGCGGGGCCGGGGGGAGCTCTGGAAACACCATATATTTT. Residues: CASGAGGSSGNTIYF.

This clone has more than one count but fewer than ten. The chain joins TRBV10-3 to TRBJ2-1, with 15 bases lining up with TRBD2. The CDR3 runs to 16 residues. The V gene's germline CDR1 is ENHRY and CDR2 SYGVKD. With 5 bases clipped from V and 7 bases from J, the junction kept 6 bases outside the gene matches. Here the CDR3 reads CAISRTSGGAGNEQFF. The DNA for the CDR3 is TGTGCCATCAGTCGGACTAGCGGGGGGGCCGGGAATGAGCAGTTCTTC.

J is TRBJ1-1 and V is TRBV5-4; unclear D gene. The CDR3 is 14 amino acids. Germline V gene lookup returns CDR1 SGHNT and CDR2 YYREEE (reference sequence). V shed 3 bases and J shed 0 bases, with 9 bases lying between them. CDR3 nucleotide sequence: TGTGCCAGCAGCTCCGACCTCATGAACACTGAAGCTTTCTTT. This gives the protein CASSSDLMNTEAFF.

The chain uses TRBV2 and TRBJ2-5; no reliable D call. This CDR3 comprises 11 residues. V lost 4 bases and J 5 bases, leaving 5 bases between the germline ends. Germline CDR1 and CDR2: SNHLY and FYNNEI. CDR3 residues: CASSARETQYF. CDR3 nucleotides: TGTGCCAGCAGTGCACGGGAGACCCAGTACTTC.

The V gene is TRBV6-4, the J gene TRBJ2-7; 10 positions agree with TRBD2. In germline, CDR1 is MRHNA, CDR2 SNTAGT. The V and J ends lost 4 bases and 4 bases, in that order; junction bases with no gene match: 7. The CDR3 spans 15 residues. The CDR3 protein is CASSAEGSGGYEQYF. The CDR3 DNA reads TGTGCCAGCAGTGCTGAAGGTAGCGGGGGGTACGAGCAGTACTTC.

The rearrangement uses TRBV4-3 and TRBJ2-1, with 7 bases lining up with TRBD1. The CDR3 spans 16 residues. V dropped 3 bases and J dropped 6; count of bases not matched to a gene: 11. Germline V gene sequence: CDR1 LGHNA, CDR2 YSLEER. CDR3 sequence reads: CASSQDVRGQSNEQFF. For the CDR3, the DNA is TGCGCCAGCAGCCAGGACGTAAGGGGACAGAGCAATGAGCAGTTCTTC.

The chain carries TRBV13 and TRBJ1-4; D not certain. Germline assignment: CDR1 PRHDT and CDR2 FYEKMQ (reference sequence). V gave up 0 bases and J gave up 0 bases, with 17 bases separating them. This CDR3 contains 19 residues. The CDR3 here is CASSLGGLRSYATNEKLFF. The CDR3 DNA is TGTGCCAGCAGCTTAGGAGGTCTCCGGAGCTATGCAACTAATGAAAAACTGTTTTTT.

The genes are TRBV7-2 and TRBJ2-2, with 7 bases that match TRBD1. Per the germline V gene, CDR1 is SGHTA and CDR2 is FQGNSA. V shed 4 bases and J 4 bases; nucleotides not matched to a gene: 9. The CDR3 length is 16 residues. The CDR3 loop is CASSSSTGLLTGELFF. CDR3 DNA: TGTGCCAGCAGCTCATCGACAGGGTTGCTCACCGGGGAGCTGTTTTTT.

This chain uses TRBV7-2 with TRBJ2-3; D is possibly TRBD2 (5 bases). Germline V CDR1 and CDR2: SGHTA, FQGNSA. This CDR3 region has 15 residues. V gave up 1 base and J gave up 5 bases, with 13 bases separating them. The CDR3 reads CASSLGSLARDTQYF. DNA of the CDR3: TGTGCCAGCAGCTTAGGGAGCCTAGCCAGAGATACGCAGTATTTT.

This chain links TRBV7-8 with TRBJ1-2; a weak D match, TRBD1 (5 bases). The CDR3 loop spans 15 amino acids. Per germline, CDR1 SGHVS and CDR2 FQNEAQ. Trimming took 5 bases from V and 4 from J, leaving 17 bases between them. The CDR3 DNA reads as TGTGCCAGCAGCCTCCTAAGGGGAGGATCCTATGGCTACACCTTC. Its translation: CASSLLRGGSYGYTF. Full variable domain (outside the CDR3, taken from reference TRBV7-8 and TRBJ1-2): GAGVSQSPRYKVAKRGQDVALRCDPISGHVSLFWYQQALGQGPEFLTYFQNEAQLDKSGLPSDRFFAERPEGSVSTLKIQRTQQEDSAVYLCASSLLRGGSYGYTFGSGTRLTVV.

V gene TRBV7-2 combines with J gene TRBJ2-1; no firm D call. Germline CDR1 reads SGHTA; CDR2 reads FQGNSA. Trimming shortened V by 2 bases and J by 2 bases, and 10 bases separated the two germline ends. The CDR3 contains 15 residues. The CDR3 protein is CASSLFQNTYNEQFF. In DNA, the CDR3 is TGTGCCAGCAGCTTATTCCAGAACACCTACAATGAGCAGTTCTTC.

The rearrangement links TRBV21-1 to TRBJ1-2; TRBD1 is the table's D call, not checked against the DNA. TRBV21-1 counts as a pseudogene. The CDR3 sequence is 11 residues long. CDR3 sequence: CANTGESGYTF. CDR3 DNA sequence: TGTGCCAATACAGGGGAAAGTGGCTACACCTTC.

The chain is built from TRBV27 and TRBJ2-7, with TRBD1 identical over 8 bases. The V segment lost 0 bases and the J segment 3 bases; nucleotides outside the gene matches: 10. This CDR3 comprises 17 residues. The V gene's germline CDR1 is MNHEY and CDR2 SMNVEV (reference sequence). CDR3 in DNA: TGTGCCAGCAGTTTATCGGGGCCAGGACAGGGTTTCTACGAGCAGTACTTC. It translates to CASSLSGPGQGFYEQYF.

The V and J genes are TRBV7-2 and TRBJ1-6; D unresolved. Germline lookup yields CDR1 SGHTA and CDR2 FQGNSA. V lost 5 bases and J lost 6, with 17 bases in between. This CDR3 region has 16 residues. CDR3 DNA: TGTGCCAGCAGCACTGTCGGTGGGAAGAGTAATTCACCCCTCCACTTT. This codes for CASSTVGGKSNSPLHF.

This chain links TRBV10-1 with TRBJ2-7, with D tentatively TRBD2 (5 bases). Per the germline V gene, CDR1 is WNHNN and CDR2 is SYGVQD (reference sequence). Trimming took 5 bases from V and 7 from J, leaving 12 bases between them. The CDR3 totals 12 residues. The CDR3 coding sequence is TGCGCCAGCAGTCCACTGGGCGGGGAGCAGTACTTC. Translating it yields CASSPLGGEQYF.

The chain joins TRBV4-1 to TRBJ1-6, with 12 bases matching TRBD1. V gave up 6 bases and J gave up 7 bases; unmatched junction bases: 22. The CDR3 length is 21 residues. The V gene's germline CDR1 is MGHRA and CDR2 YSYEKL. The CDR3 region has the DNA TGCGCCAGCAGATTCGGGACAGGGGGCGCCGGACCCGTCGAGGCAAATTCACCCCTCCACTTT. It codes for CASRFGTGGAGPVEANSPLHF.